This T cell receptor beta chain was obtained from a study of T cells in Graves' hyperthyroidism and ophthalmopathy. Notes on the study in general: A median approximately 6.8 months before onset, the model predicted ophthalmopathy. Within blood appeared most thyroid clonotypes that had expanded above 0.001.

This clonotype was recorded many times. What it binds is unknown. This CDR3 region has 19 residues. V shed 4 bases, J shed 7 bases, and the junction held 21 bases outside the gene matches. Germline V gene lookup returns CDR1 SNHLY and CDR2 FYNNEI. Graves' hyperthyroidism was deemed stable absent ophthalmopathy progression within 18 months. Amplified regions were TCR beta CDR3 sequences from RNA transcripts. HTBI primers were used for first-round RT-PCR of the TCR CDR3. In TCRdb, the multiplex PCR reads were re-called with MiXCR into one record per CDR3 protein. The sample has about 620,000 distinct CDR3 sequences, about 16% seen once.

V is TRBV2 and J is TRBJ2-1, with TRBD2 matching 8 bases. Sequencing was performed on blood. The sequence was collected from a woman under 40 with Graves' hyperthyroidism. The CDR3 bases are TGTGCCAGCAGTGTGATGGGCGCTAGCGGGCCCCTGACGGCAAATGAGCAGTTCTTC. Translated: CASSVMGASGPLTANEQFF.